The clone carrying this T cell receptor beta chain was seen many times. Its antigen is still unknown. It was 10 ml of fresh peripheral blood that supplied the PBMCs. This sample is part of a study of T cells in Graves' hyperthyroidism and ophthalmopathy. Amplified regions were TCR beta CDR3 sequences from RNA transcripts. TCR CDR3 underwent first-round RT-PCR with the HTBI primer set. TCRdb fed the multiplex PCR reads into MiXCR, producing one record per CDR3 protein. This table holds hundreds of thousands of distinct CDR3 sequences, 13% to 15% found once. Study-level points and caveats: Ophthalmopathy, which appeared later, was predicted by the model a median 6.5 months before onset.

Germline V gene sequence: CDR1 SEHNR, CDR2 FQNEAQ (reference sequence). Deletions cut 4 bases from V and 2 bases from J, with 25 bases between. The CDR3 covers 19 residues. The sequenced material came from blood. The chain links TRBV7-9 to TRBJ2-3; possibly TRBD1 for D (5 bases). The receptor was derived from a woman aged 18-30 years with Graves' hyperthyroidism. The CDR3 bases are TGTGCCAGCAGCTCTAGTGTACAGGACCTATATAGGCACACAGATACGCAGTATTTT. Protein: CASSSSVQDLYRHTDTQYF.